This T cell receptor beta chain was sequenced for a study of glioma-infiltrating T cells after dendritic cell vaccination. Study-level information: Autologous tumor lysate was loaded overnight onto monocyte-derived dendritic cells grown about 7 days with IL-4 and GM-CSF. Study conclusions and caveats: Patients with more pretreatment TILs had longer time to progression and survival.

Remarks on this clone: What it binds is not known.

The immunoSEQ assay amplified TCRB CDR3 from up to roughly 2 ug DNA. Amplification used 60 V beta primers and 13 J beta primers. This table comes from immunoSEQ multiplex PCR, and its TCRdb copy is limited to in-frame clones, with some not included. The data contain 70,000 to 95,000 clones, 80% to 90% of them seen just once; the ten biggest clones take up about 2.2%. The time point here: after dendritic cell vaccination, including at tumor progression/relapse. J was trimmed by 3 bases and V by 6 bases; bases with no gene match: 5. Germline-derived CDR1 and CDR2 are MGHRA and YSYEKL. The CDR3 is made up of 14 amino acids.

Source: blood, taken after dendritic cell vaccination. This clonotype was obtained from a human donor with glioblastoma. The V call is TRBV4-1, the J call TRBJ2-4; 7 bases match TRBD1. The CDR3 DNA follows: TGCGCCAGCAGACCCGACAGGGACAAAAACATTCAGTACTTC. This encodes CASRPDRDKNIQYF.